The clone carrying this TCR beta chain is a singleton in its sample. The antigen is undetermined. Germline V gives CDR1 KGHSH, CDR2 LQKENI. This CDR3 is 15 amino acids long. Trimming took off 3 bases at V and 2 bases at J, with 11 bases between the two ends. These data come from a study of CD4 T cells in relation to SARS-CoV-2 and coronaviruses. Unexposed donor CD4+ T cells date from 2011-2018, before the COVID-19 pandemic. After about 11 days of culture, CD4+ T cells were isolated. Sequencing was performed with immunoSEQ multiplex PCR; in TCRdb, only in-frame clones are kept and a portion is missing. The table shows approximately 25,000 clones, with about 73% occurring only once.

The sequence came from a human donor in good health. Material: CD4+ T cells from PBMCs, cultured in vitro. The rearrangement joins TRBV18 to TRBJ2-1, with D maybe TRBD2 (6 bases). CDR3 loop: CASSPLARTYNEQFF. The CDR3 DNA reads as TGTGCCAGCTCACCCCTAGCGCGAACCTACAATGAGCAGTTCTTC. Full variable domain (remainder filled in from reference TRBV18 and TRBJ2-1): NAGVMQNPRHLVRRRGQEARLRCSPMKGHSHVYWYRQLPEEGLKFMVYLQKENIIDESGMPKERFSAEFPKEGPSILRIQQVVRGDSAAYFCASSPLARTYNEQFFGPGTRLTVL.